Following are 30 T cell receptor beta chains from one sample sequenced in a study of cytomegalovirus exposure and HLA in healthy donors. Profiling relied on immunoSEQ multiplex PCR, and the TCRdb table lists in-frame clones only, not all of them. The sample contains 250,000 to 400,000 clones, approximately 86% of which appear only once. Sequenced material: PBMCs. The receptors shown here come from a man younger than 40 in good health and CMV-seronegative.

This clone turned up a few times. The rearrangement links TRBV21-1 to TRBJ1-6; the D call of TRBD1 is as the table states it, not checked on the DNA. TRBV21-1 is labeled a pseudogene. The CDR3 is made up of 14 amino acids. The CDR3 protein is CASARAGDNSPLHF. CDR3 coding DNA: TGTGCCAGCGCCAGGGCAGGGGATAATTCACCCCTCCACTTT.

V usage is TRBV25-1 and J usage is TRBJ1-1, with D tentatively TRBD1 (5 bases). CDR1 and CDR2 (germline): MGHDK, SYGVNS. This CDR3 region has 13 residues. V was shortened by 5 bases and J by 2 bases, with 9 bases between the two germline ends. The CDR3 here is CASSKGLNTEAFF. The CDR3 DNA sequence: TGTGCCAGCAGTAAGGGGCTTAACACTGAAGCTTTCTTT. The full variable domain, completed using reference TRBV25-1 and TRBJ1-1, is EADIYQTPRYLVIGTGKKITLECSQTMGHDKMYWYQQDPGMELHLIHYSYGVNSTEKGDLSSESTVSRIRTEHFPLTLESARPSHTSQYLCASSKGLNTEAFFGQGTRLTVV.

The genes are TRBV5-6 and TRBJ1-6; D remains unclear. Trimming removed 0 bases from V and 7 bases from J, with 17 bases in between. The CDR3 spans 17 residues. In germline, CDR1 is SGHDT, CDR2 YYEEEE. For the CDR3, the DNA is TGTGCCAGCAGCTTGGCAAGACAAAATTTTAGAAATTCACCCCTCCACTTT. Translating gives CASSLARQNFRNSPLHF.

The chain recombines TRBV6-5 with TRBJ1-5; 7 bases are shared with TRBD1. Germline V lookup: CDR1 MNHEY, CDR2 SVGAGI. The CDR3 loop spans 14 amino acids. V lost 6 bases to trimming and J lost 10 bases; unmatched junction nucleotides: 12. CDR3 DNA sequence: TGTGCCAGCAGATTAACCGTACAGGGGTCACCCCAGCATTTT. The encoded protein is CASRLTVQGSPQHF.

The rearrangement joins TRBV7-9 to TRBJ2-7, with D possibly matching TRBD1 (6 bases). This CDR3 is built from 14 residues. Trimming pared 5 bases from V and 1 base from J, leaving 12 bases between. The V gene's germline CDR1 is SEHNR and CDR2 FQNEAQ (reference sequence). CDR3 region: CASSKPGQSYEQYF. The CDR3, as DNA: TGTGCCAGCAGCAAACCGGGACAATCCTACGAGCAGTACTTC.

This chain links TRBV18 with TRBJ1-1; D is possibly TRBD1 (5 bases). Per the germline V gene, CDR1 is KGHSH and CDR2 is LQKENI. Trimming took off 3 bases at V and 2 bases at J, with 10 bases between the two ends. CDR3 size: 14 residues. CDR3 amino acids: CASSPAGGNTEAFF. CDR3 coding DNA: TGTGCCAGCTCACCCGCCGGGGGTAACACTGAAGCTTTCTTT.

The chain recombines TRBV7-9 with TRBJ1-4, with 9 nucleotides matching TRBD1. The germline gives CDR1 SEHNR, CDR2 FQNEAQ (reference sequence). Trimming took 1 base from V and 8 from J; bases not matched to a gene: 2. CDR3 length: 14 residues. The CDR3 protein is CASSLDRGREKLFF. CDR3 nucleotide sequence: TGTGCCAGCAGCTTAGACAGGGGGCGCGAAAAACTGTTTTTT.

Remarks on this clone: One end of the junction varies from germline; a read error may be responsible. The chain has TRBV18 and TRBJ2-2; possible D gene TRBD2, 5 bases. The CDR3 has 16 residues. Germline V gene sequence: CDR1 KGHSH, CDR2 LQKENI. DNA for the CDR3: TGTGCCAGCTCACCACTTACGACGGGGAACGCCGGGGAGCTGTTTTTT. Protein product: CASSPLTTGNAGELFF.

The chain combines TRBV19 with TRBJ1-6; TRBD1 matches at 8 bases. The V and J ends lost 8 bases and 8 bases, in that order; junction bases with no gene match: 2. CDR3 length: 12 amino acids. Germline V gene sequence: CDR1 LNHDA, CDR2 SQIVND (reference sequence). The CDR3 region has the DNA TGTGCCAGTGGACAGGGTTATTCACCCCTCCACTTT. Translation: CASGQGYSPLHF.

This clone has only a few counts. V gene TRBV27 combines with J gene TRBJ1-5; D gene unclear. V lost 2 bases to trimming and J lost 3 bases, with 11 bases between them. The germline gives CDR1 MNHEY, CDR2 SMNVEV (reference sequence). CDR3 size: 15 residues. The CDR3 sequence is CASSLGSAYNQPQHF. CDR3 DNA sequence: TGTGCCAGCAGTTTAGGGTCAGCGTACAATCAGCCCCAGCATTTT.

The chain links TRBV15 to TRBJ2-5; 10 bases map to TRBD1. Trimming took 0 bases from V and 5 from J; bases not matched to a gene: 6. Germline CDR1 reads LNHNV; CDR2 reads YYDKDF (reference sequence). This CDR3 is 16 amino acids long. The CDR3 bases are TGTGCCACCAGCAGAGATTGGGGACAGGGGTTGGAGACCCAGTACTTC. It encodes CATSRDWGQGLETQYF.

As DNA, the CDR3 is TGTGCCTGGACTGACTTTAGCGGGGGCACCGGGGAGCTGTTTTTT. Encoded protein: CAWTDFSGGTGELFF. The chain employs TRBV30 and TRBJ2-2; 9 bases are shared with TRBD2. V was clipped by 4 bases and J by 4 bases; unmatched bases: 7. CDR1 is GTSNPN, CDR2 SVGIG, per germline (reference sequence). The CDR3 contains 15 residues. Combining the CDR3 with reference TRBV30 and TRBJ2-2 gives the whole variable domain SQTIHQWPATLVQPVGSPLSLECTVEGTSNPNLYWYRQAAGRGLQLLFYSVGIGQISSEVPQNLSASRPQDRQFILSSKKLLLSDSGFYLCAWTDFSGGTGELFFGEGSRLTVL.

The rearrangement uses TRBV11-2 and TRBJ1-5; D is unresolved. V was shortened by 5 bases and J by 2 bases, with 10 bases between the two germline ends. In germline, CDR1 is SGHAT, CDR2 FQNNGV. This CDR3 has 14 residues. The CDR3 sequence: CASSPVYGNQPQHF. As DNA, the CDR3 is TGTGCCAGCAGCCCAGTATATGGCAATCAGCCCCAGCATTTT.

The CDR3 nucleotides read TGTGCCAGCAGCTGGGAGCTGGGTGAGTTAGGCCAGCCCCAGCATTTT. The encoded protein is CASSWELGELGQPQHF. V gene TRBV5-5 combines with J gene TRBJ1-5; D is unresolved. Trimming took 3 bases from V and 7 from J, leaving 20 bases between them. The CDR3 is 16 residues long. Germline values: CDR1 SGHKS, CDR2 YYEKEE (reference sequence).

V is TRBV19 and J is TRBJ1-2, with 10 bases fitting TRBD1. The trim removed 0 bases at V and 4 bases at J, leaving 5 bases unmatched. Germline lookup yields CDR1 LNHDA and CDR2 SQIVND (reference sequence). The CDR3 has 16 residues. The CDR3 loop reads CASSIDWTGGIYGYTF. The CDR3 coding sequence is TGTGCCAGTAGTATAGATTGGACAGGGGGAATCTATGGCTACACCTTC.

The chain combines TRBV4-3 with TRBJ2-1; 12 nucleotides line up with TRBD2. This CDR3 contains 19 residues. Trimming cost V 2 bases and J 0 bases; bases outside gene matches: 8. Germline V gene sequence: CDR1 LGHNA, CDR2 YSLEER. The CDR3 nucleotides are TGCGCCAGCAGCCAACCGACTAGCGGGGGACTTCTCTCCTACAATGAGCAGTTCTTC. The encoded protein is CASSQPTSGGLLSYNEQFF.

The chain couples TRBV4-1 to TRBJ2-7, with 7 bases that match TRBD2. This CDR3 has 16 residues. Per germline, CDR1 MGHRA and CDR2 YSYEKL. V lost 1 base and J lost 0; bases outside the gene matches: 6. As DNA, the CDR3 is TGCGCCAGCAGCCAAGGAACGGGGGGAAGCTCCTACGAGCAGTACTTC. Its translation: CASSQGTGGSSYEQYF.

The chain has TRBV4-1 and TRBJ2-7; 8 bases are shared with TRBD2. The germline V gene encodes CDR1 MGHRA and CDR2 YSYEKL. Trimming cost V 4 bases and J 2 bases; bases outside gene matches: 7. There are 15 residues in the CDR3. CDR3 sequence reads: CASSLNPGGAYEQYF. CDR3 coding DNA: TGCGCCAGCAGCCTTAATCCGGGGGGGGCCTACGAGCAGTACTTC.

The chain joins TRBV7-2 to TRBJ1-1; D is possibly TRBD1 (5 bases). The CDR3 consists of 16 residues. Trimming removed 2 bases at V and 1 base at J, with 14 bases between. Germline CDR1 SGHTA, CDR2 FQGNSA. CDR3 in amino acids: CASSLRGRLPNTEAFF. The CDR3 DNA follows: TGTGCCAGCAGCTTACGGGGGAGGTTACCGAACACTGAAGCTTTCTTT. The variable domain in full, with the rest retrieved from reference TRBV7-2 and TRBJ1-1, is GAGVSQSPSNKVTEKGKDVELRCDPISGHTALYWYRQSLGQGLEFLIYFQGNSAPDKSGLPSDRFSAERTGGSVSTLTIQRTQQEDSAVYLCASSLRGRLPNTEAFFGQGTRLTVV.

The CDR3 coding sequence is TGTGCCAGCCCCAGCGTTGCCTATGACGAGCAGTACTTC. This gives the protein CASPSVAYDEQYF. The rearrangement joins TRBV18 to TRBJ2-7; D gene unclear. Germline CDR1 and CDR2: KGHSH and LQKENI. Between the trimmed V and J ends, which lost 8 bases and 5 bases, there was a span of 16 bases. The CDR3 totals 13 residues.

V and J are TRBV9 and TRBJ2-7, with no clear D. This CDR3 has 12 amino acids. From germline, CDR1 is SGDLS and CDR2 YYNGEE. Trimming removed 4 bases at V and 2 bases at J, with 7 bases between. The chain's CDR3 is CASSITPYEQYF. Written as DNA, the CDR3 is TGTGCCAGCAGCATCACACCCTACGAGCAGTACTTC.

The V call is TRBV14, the J call TRBJ1-2, with a tentative D call TRBD1 (5 bases). Germline V CDR1 and CDR2: SGHDN, FVKESK. V was pared by 1 base and J by 4 bases, with 10 bases between. The CDR3 totals 14 residues. The CDR3 DNA is TGTGCCAGCAGCCAAGGTCCAGGGCCCTATGGCTACACCTTC. Translating gives CASSQGPGPYGYTF.

The rearrangement joins TRBV7-2 to TRBJ1-2, with a possible D match to TRBD1 (6 bases). The CDR3 is 11 amino acids. Between the trimmed V and J ends, which lost 3 bases and 11 bases, there was a span of 10 bases. CDR1 and CDR2 (germline): SGHTA, FQGNSA. The CDR3 DNA is TGTGCCAGCAGCTTTCAGGGGTGGTACACCTTC. Amino acids: CASSFQGWYTF.

The rearrangement links TRBV9 to TRBJ2-3, with unresolved D. Per germline, CDR1 SGDLS and CDR2 YYNGEE. This CDR3 has 15 amino acids. V lost 0 bases, J lost 2 bases, and 10 bases lay in between. This CDR3 reads CASSVGGRLTDTQYF. CDR3 in DNA: TGTGCCAGCAGCGTAGGAGGAAGGCTCACAGATACGCAGTATTTT. Together with reference TRBV9 and TRBJ2-3, the CDR3 gives the full variable domain: DSGVTQTPKHLITATGQRVTLRCSPRSGDLSVYWYQQSLDQGLQFLIQYYNGEERAKGNILERFSAQQFPDLHSELNLSSLELGDSALYFCASSVGGRLTDTQYFGPGTRLTVL.

The J gene is TRBJ2-1, the V gene TRBV2, with 13 bases that match TRBD2. J gave up 8 bases and V 6 bases, and 4 bases lay outside the gene matches. Germline CDR1 is SNHLY and CDR2 is FYNNEI. This CDR3 is 14 amino acids long. The CDR3: CASRGTSGADEQFF. The CDR3 DNA is TGTGCCAGCAGGGGGACTAGCGGGGCTGATGAGCAGTTCTTC.

J is TRBJ1-4 and V is TRBV7-9; D possibly corresponds to TRBD1 (6 bases). CDR3 length: 16 amino acids. Trimming cost V 3 bases and J 5 bases, with 16 bases left between them. From germline, CDR1 is SEHNR and CDR2 FQNEAQ (reference sequence). In DNA form, the CDR3 reads TGTGCCAGCAGCTTTCAACCCGGGACACCGAATGAAAAACTGTTTTTT. Translation: CASSFQPGTPNEKLFF.

Only a few counts were recorded for this clone. The DNA is left out, because the CDR3 cannot be placed on it with certainty; the CDR3 is given as TCRdb lists it. The V gene is TRBV21-1, the J gene TRBJ1-6. TRBV21-1 is tagged as a pseudogene. The CDR3 has 15 residues if both end residues are counted. CDR3 sequence reads: CASYNVWGGGSPLHF.

This rearrangement joins TRBV10-1 to TRBJ2-2; D call uncertain. This CDR3 has 13 residues. Trimming left V 4 bases short and J 3 bases short, with 6 bases between. The germline gives CDR1 WNHNN, CDR2 SYGVQD (reference sequence). Written as DNA, the CDR3 is TGCGCCAGCAGTGCACTACACACCGGGGAGCTGTTTTTT. Protein product: CASSALHTGELFF.

The chain uses TRBV5-1 and TRBJ1-1; 9 nucleotides line up with TRBD1. The germline CDR1 and CDR2 sequences are SGHRS and YFSETQ. This CDR3 is built from 15 residues. The V gene end was trimmed by 3 bases and the J gene end by 5 bases; junction bases not matched to a gene: 8. The CDR3 reads CASSSETGGRTEAFF. CDR3 nucleotides: TGCGCCAGCAGCTCTGAGACAGGGGGGCGAACTGAAGCTTTCTTT.

The V and J genes are TRBV29-1 and TRBJ2-2; D gene uncertain. CDR1 SQVTM and CDR2 ANQGSEA come from the germline V gene. The ends were cut back, 2 bases at V and 6 bases at J, with 7 bases in the middle. The CDR3 has 12 residues. The CDR3 nucleotides read TGCAGCGTTGAAAAGGCGGCCGGGGAGCTGTTTTTT. Protein sequence: CSVEKAAGELFF.